The 28 T cell receptor beta chains in this list originate from one sample, sequenced in a study of T cell clones after liver transplantation. This table comes from immunoSEQ multiplex PCR, and its TCRdb copy is limited to in-frame clones, with some not included. The data show some 59,000 clones, roughly 71% seen once. The sequencing used CD4+ T cells from blood, collected at the 22-month timepoint. The receptors stem from a human patient who received a liver transplant. Some of the T cells might come from the graft donor.

This clone appeared a single time. The chain carries TRBV11-2 and TRBJ2-3; possibly TRBD1 for D (5 bases). The CDR3 is 16 residues long. With 4 bases removed from V and 2 bases from J, the gap between germline ends came to 16 bases. Germline lookup yields CDR1 SGHAT and CDR2 FQNNGV. The CDR3 loop reads CASSSQGRPTTDTQYF. Written as DNA, the CDR3 is TGTGCCAGCAGCTCCCAGGGCAGGCCCACCACAGATACGCAGTATTTT.

This clone was counted a few times. The J gene is TRBJ1-1, the V gene TRBV27; no clear D. The CDR3 has 13 amino acids. The V end lost 2 bases, the J end lost 4 bases, and 8 bases lay between the germline ends. Germline V lookup: CDR1 MNHEY, CDR2 SMNVEV (reference sequence). CDR3 in DNA: TGTGCCAGCAGTTTACGGGAGACCACTGAAGCTTTCTTT. Protein: CASSLRETTEAFF.

The V call is TRBV5-6, the J call TRBJ2-1; D uncertain. From germline, CDR1 is SGHDT and CDR2 YYEEEE. The V end lost 1 base, the J end lost 9 bases, and 20 bases lay between the germline ends. The length of the CDR3 is 16 residues. The CDR3 DNA sequence: TGTGCCAGCAGCTTGTTGCCCAACCACCGAATAGTTGAGCAGTTCTTC. Protein sequence: CASSLLPNHRIVEQFF.

The chain couples TRBV7-2 to TRBJ1-5; possible D gene TRBD1, 6 bases. This CDR3 is 14 amino acids long. Germline-derived CDR1 and CDR2 are SGHTA and FQGNSA. V lost 0 bases and J 5 bases, leaving 8 bases between the germline ends. CDR3 sequence: CASSLADRYQPQHF. The CDR3 DNA is TGTGCCAGCAGCTTAGCTGACAGGTATCAGCCCCAGCATTTT.

This clone was detected once. The chain employs TRBV28 and TRBJ1-2, with 8 positions matching TRBD1. After removal of 9 bases from V and 4 bases from J, the junction contained 7 bases not matched to a gene. This CDR3 comprises 13 residues. From germline, CDR1 is MDHEN and CDR2 SYDVKM. The CDR3 DNA sequence: TGTGCCAGTTTCGACAGGGGAACCTATGGCTACACCTTC. The encoded protein is CASFDRGTYGYTF.

The gene calls are TRBV7-9 and TRBJ1-5; D is unclear. The CDR3 contains 15 residues. V was clipped by 5 bases and J by 6 bases, with 17 bases between them. Germline CDR1 and CDR2: SEHNR and FQNEAQ (reference sequence). The CDR3 loop reads CASSGSEGPIQPQHF. The CDR3 DNA follows: TGTGCCAGCAGCGGGTCGGAAGGTCCAATTCAGCCCCAGCATTTT.

This chain joins TRBV9 and TRBJ1-5; D unclear. CDR1 and CDR2 from the germline V gene are SGDLS and YYNGEE. V lost 1 base and J lost 6, with 11 bases in between. The CDR3 covers 14 residues. The CDR3 nucleotides are TGTGCCAGCAGCGTAATGGGCGAGGGTCAGCCCCAGCATTTT. Residues: CASSVMGEGQPQHF.

J is TRBJ1-1 and V is TRBV19; D is unresolved. The V end lost 6 bases, the J end lost 5 bases, and 10 bases lay between the germline ends. Germline loops: CDR1 LNHDA, CDR2 SQIVND (reference sequence). The CDR3 loop spans 12 amino acids. The CDR3 nucleotides read TGTGCCAGTAGGTCGGGAGTAACTGAAGCTTTCTTT. It codes for CASRSGVTEAFF.

This clone was counted a few times. This sequence joins TRBV30 and TRBJ1-2, with D hard to call. The CDR3 has 15 amino acids. Trimming shortened V by 0 bases and J by 3 bases, and 14 bases separated the two germline ends. Looked up from germline, CDR1 is GTSNPN and CDR2 is SVGIG (reference sequence). CDR3 DNA sequence: TGTGCCTGGAGTGTACCGAGCAGTACGGACTATGGCTACACCTTC. The encoded protein is CAWSVPSSTDYGYTF.

The CDR3 DNA follows: TGTGCCAGCAGTTTATTCGTGACAGATTCCTACGAGCAGTACTTC. This encodes CASSLFVTDSYEQYF. The V gene is TRBV28, the J gene TRBJ2-7, with a possible D match to TRBD1 (5 bases). Per germline, CDR1 MDHEN and CDR2 SYDVKM. Trimming shortened V by 1 base and J by 1 base, and 11 bases separated the two germline ends. This CDR3 comprises 15 residues.

The J gene is TRBJ1-1, the V gene TRBV7-2; tentatively, D is TRBD1 (6 bases). CDR3 length: 15 residues. V dropped 5 bases and J dropped 0 bases, with 13 bases sitting between them. Germline V CDR1 and CDR2: SGHTA, FQGNSA. DNA for the CDR3: TGTGCCAGCAGCCCGGAAGGGGACATGAACACTGAAGCTTTCTTT. This codes for CASSPEGDMNTEAFF. The complete variable domain, with remaining parts taken from reference TRBV7-2 and TRBJ1-1, reads GAGVSQSPSNKVTEKGKDVELRCDPISGHTALYWYRQSLGQGLEFLIYFQGNSAPDKSGLPSDRFSAERTGGSVSTLTIQRTQQEDSAVYLCASSPEGDMNTEAFFGQGTRLTVV.

In this sample, this clone turned up once. At the DNA level, this CDR3 is encoded by other sequences in the same sample as well. The chain couples TRBV6-1 to TRBJ2-5; D is unclear. Germline CDR1 is MNHNS and CDR2 is SASEGT. This CDR3 region has 13 residues. V shed 4 bases and J shed 3 bases, with 9 bases lying between them. The CDR3 protein is CASSVAREETQYF. The DNA of the CDR3 is TGTGCCAGCAGTGTAGCCCGGGAAGAGACCCAGTACTTC.

The chain combines TRBV29-1 with TRBJ2-7; 8 nucleotides agree with TRBD2. This CDR3 has 13 residues. Per germline, CDR1 SQVTM and CDR2 ANQGSEA. Losses at the gene ends were 4 bases for V and 2 bases for J; bases not matched to a gene: 4. The chain's CDR3 is CSVGGLETYEQYF. The CDR3 coding sequence is TGCAGCGTTGGGGGACTAGAGACCTACGAGCAGTACTTC.

This clone showed up just a few times. Written as DNA, the CDR3 is TGTGCCAGCAGTTCCCCACTCGGAGGGGCGACTAATGAAAAACTGTTTTTT. Translating it yields CASSSPLGGATNEKLFF. This chain joins TRBV28 and TRBJ1-4; perhaps TRBD1 as D (5 bases). The CDR3 length is 17 residues. The V end was cut by 4 bases, the J end by 2 bases, with 17 bases between. Germline CDR1 MDHEN, CDR2 SYDVKM.

This clone was detected a few times. The chain uses TRBV2 and TRBJ1-4, with 8 bases aligning to TRBD1. Germline V CDR1 and CDR2: SNHLY, FYNNEI. The CDR3 has 16 amino acids. Trimming cost V 4 bases and J 6 bases; bases outside gene matches: 10. The chain's CDR3 is CASSAALQGADEKLFF. CDR3 bases: TGTGCCAGCAGTGCGGCCCTTCAGGGGGCTGATGAAAAACTGTTTTTT.

The chain combines TRBV11-2 with TRBJ2-7; D not certain. Trimming took 7 bases from V and 5 from J, leaving 12 bases between them. Germline V gene lookup returns CDR1 SGHAT and CDR2 FQNNGV. The CDR3 length is 12 residues. CDR3: CASTRWGNEQYF. The CDR3 DNA reads as TGTGCCAGCACCCGGTGGGGAAACGAGCAGTACTTC.

This clone was counted a few times. This chain links TRBV30 with TRBJ1-2; TRBD1 matches at 9 bases. Germline CDR1 is GTSNPN and CDR2 is SVGIG (reference sequence). The CDR3 consists of 13 residues. V shed 5 bases and J 4 bases; nucleotides not matched to a gene: 5. As DNA, the CDR3 is TGTGCCTGGCACAGGGGGCTTGGCTATGGCTACACCTTC. Residues: CAWHRGLGYGYTF.

The chain has TRBV7-9 and TRBJ2-2; the match to TRBD1 covers 8 bases. CDR3 size: 15 residues. The V segment lost 5 bases and the J segment 3 bases; nucleotides outside the gene matches: 5. Germline V gives CDR1 SEHNR, CDR2 FQNEAQ (reference sequence). The CDR3 sequence is CASSMLQGDTGELFF. DNA of the CDR3: TGTGCCAGCAGCATGTTACAGGGGGACACCGGGGAGCTGTTTTTT.

The chain joins TRBV29-1 to TRBJ2-1; 8 bases are a match to TRBD2. The CDR3 extends over 14 amino acids. Germline CDR1 is SQVTM and CDR2 is ANQGSEA. V dropped 4 bases and J dropped 2; count of bases not matched to a gene: 4. This chain's CDR3 is CSVVGGGTYNEQFF. The DNA of the CDR3 is TGCAGCGTTGTCGGGGGGGGAACCTACAATGAGCAGTTCTTC.

The sample holds a few counts of this clone. Here the CDR3 reads CASSKSREKETEAFF. The CDR3 DNA sequence: TGTGCCAGCAGCAAAAGTAGGGAAAAGGAGACTGAAGCTTTCTTT. The chain couples TRBV21-1 to TRBJ1-1. TRBV21-1 is a pseudogene segment. This CDR3 comprises 15 residues.

The rearrangement joins TRBV5-4 to TRBJ2-3, with 7 bases aligning to TRBD1. V lost 4 bases to trimming and J lost 0 bases; unmatched junction nucleotides: 8. The CDR3 sequence is 16 residues long. Germline CDR1 and CDR2: SGHNT and YYREEE (reference sequence). CDR3 coding DNA: TGTGCCAGCAGCAGAATTGGGACAGCTAGCACAGATACGCAGTATTTT. This sequence encodes CASSRIGTASTDTQYF.

The J gene is TRBJ1-5, the V gene TRBV30; 7 bases are shared with TRBD1. The V gene end was trimmed by 4 bases and the J gene end by 5 bases; junction bases not matched to a gene: 8. This CDR3 spans 14 amino acids. The germline V gene encodes CDR1 GTSNPN and CDR2 SVGIG (reference sequence). CDR3: CAWNDRVYDQPQHF. DNA of the CDR3: TGTGCCTGGAATGACAGGGTATATGATCAGCCCCAGCATTTT. Full variable domain (rest looked up from reference TRBV30 and TRBJ1-5): SQTIHQWPATLVQPVGSPLSLECTVEGTSNPNLYWYRQAAGRGLQLLFYSVGIGQISSEVPQNLSASRPQDRQFILSSKKLLLSDSGFYLCAWNDRVYDQPQHFGDGTRLSIL.

The chain employs TRBV7-6 and TRBJ1-1; D ambiguous. The V gene lost 3 bases and the J gene lost 1 base, with 9 bases spanning the gap. Germline V lookup: CDR1 SGHVS, CDR2 FNYEAQ. The CDR3 has 14 residues. The CDR3 sequence is CASSLATSNTEAFF. Here the CDR3 DNA reads TGTGCCAGCAGCTTGGCCACTTCGAACACTGAAGCTTTCTTT.

The chain is built from TRBV5-6 and TRBJ1-6; 7 bases are a match to TRBD1. The CDR3 consists of 16 residues. Unmatched junction bases numbered 10, after V lost 4 bases and J lost 6 bases. CDR1 SGHDT and CDR2 YYEEEE come from the germline V gene. In nucleotides, the CDR3 is TGTGCCAGCAGCCCGGAAACCGGGACAGTTAATTCACCCCTCCACTTT. It encodes CASSPETGTVNSPLHF.

This chain uses TRBV6-5 with TRBJ1-1; 9 nucleotides align to TRBD1. Losses at the gene ends were 5 bases for V and 4 bases for J; bases not matched to a gene: 5. The germline V gene has CDR1 MNHEY and CDR2 SVGAGI. The CDR3 extends over 14 amino acids. DNA for the CDR3: TGTGCCAGCAGTATACAGGGGGCAGGCACTGAAGCTTTCTTT. This gives the protein CASSIQGAGTEAFF.

At least ten counts were recorded for this clone. The CDR3 is CASSYGGESSPLHF. The CDR3 DNA reads as TGTGCCAGCAGTTACGGGGGCGAGTCCTCACCCCTCCACTTT. The rearrangement joins TRBV6-6 to TRBJ1-6; D perhaps matches TRBD1 (6 bases). The V end was cut by 2 bases, the J end by 10 bases, with 12 bases between. The CDR3 covers 14 residues. Germline loops: CDR1 MNHNY, CDR2 SVGAGI (reference sequence).

The chain links TRBV19 to TRBJ2-4, with TRBD1 matching over 9 bases. This CDR3 is built from 13 residues. Trimming removed 4 bases from V and 6 bases from J; junction bases left unmatched: 1. CDR1 is LNHDA, CDR2 SQIVND, per germline (reference sequence). The CDR3 here is CASSRQGGNIQYF. In DNA form, the CDR3 reads TGTGCCAGTAGTAGACAGGGGGGAAACATTCAGTACTTC. Variable domain in full (rest from reference TRBV19 and TRBJ2-4): DGGITQSPKYLFRKEGQNVTLSCEQNLNHDAMYWYRQDPGQGLRLIYYSQIVNDFQKGDIAEGYSVSREKKESFPLTVTSAQKNPTAFYLCASSRQGGNIQYFGAGTRLSVL.

The chain recombines TRBV28 with TRBJ1-5; D gene unclear. From germline, CDR1 is MDHEN and CDR2 SYDVKM. The CDR3 is made up of 16 amino acids. V lost 5 bases and J lost 4, with 18 bases in between. CDR3 in DNA: TGTGCCAGCAGTCCTGAGGGAAGATACGGGAATCAGCCCCAGCATTTT. Its translation is CASSPEGRYGNQPQHF.